Sequencing of this TCR beta chain was carried out in a study of blood T cells in healthy people across ages (dated by TCRdb to the mid-2010s). Notes on the research overall: In model experiments, template switching captured roughly one uniquely barcoded TCR beta cDNA molecule for every two T cells. Two additional independent replicas of 1 million unique cDNA reads from the same blood draw were analyzed for two donors (one aged 18 to 29 and one aged 80 or older). The donors were split into four age groups: young (average 16 years), middle-aged (roughly 40), aged (around 67) and long-lived (approximately 80). To avoid experimental bias, donors of different ages were spread randomly across the sequencing lanes. Using deep sequencing normalized with unique cDNA molecular identifiers, the study measured how TCR beta repertoire diversity changes with age. What the work shows at the level of the full study, not this receptor alone: Observed TCR beta diversity correlated strongly with the percentage of naive T cells measured by flow cytometry. Estimates of total diversity based on one million sequenced T cells were regarded as lower bounds and as underestimates. Observed TCR beta diversity per million T cells fell roughly linearly with age, and a significant reduction was already apparent by age around 44. Conclusive comparison of naive and antigen-experienced compartments was prevented by the profiling of bulk unsorted PBMCs. The long-lived group showed more naive CD4+ T cells, fewer expanded clones and increased TCR diversity than the aged group, suggesting age selection. Because the CMV infection status of the donors was unknown, age-related changes in expanded clonotypes may potentially have been confounded.

Germline trimming amounts to 6 bases on V and 3 bases on J, with 9 as the count of junction bases outside the gene matches. From the germline V gene, CDR1 is SQVTM and CDR2 is ANQGSEA. Counted from cysteine to phenylalanine, this CDR3 has 15 amino acids. The sequence is cut down to CDR3 DNA, 45 bases in frame from base 1. The donors were some 39 Caucasian individuals from Russia, aged 6 to 90 years, who were systemically healthy. About 9.1 milliliters of peripheral blood were collected from each donor into EDTA-treated Vacutainer tubes. Ficoll-Paque density-gradient centrifugation was used to isolate PBMCs, with at least 7 million per sample. Trizol reagent was used to extract total RNA from PBMCs, with at least 6 micrograms per sample. For every donor, flow cytometry on a PBMC aliquot measured the percentage of naive CD45RAhigh/CD27high T cells. On this clonotype itself: Its recognized antigen is unknown. One base away there is no much larger clone; base qualities are not given.

Library preparation was by 5' RACE. Data came from an Illumina HiSeq 2500. A second PCR of about 6 to 11 cycles was run with a J-beta primer mix and a sample-barcoded 5' primer. A template-switch 5' adaptor carrying 12 random nucleotides introduced a unique molecular identifier onto each TCR beta cDNA molecule. At least 3 million CDR3-containing paired-end reads were obtained from each sample. First-strand cDNA synthesis was performed from all RNA using the Mint cDNA synthesis kit, with priming by a TRBC-specific oligonucleotide. Following uracil-DNA glycosylase treatment, a first 18-cycle PCR with universal primers M1SS and BC2_uni_R was performed on all cDNA. Per the original workflow: Each sample was normalized by randomly selecting 1 million high-quality reads, each carrying a distinct molecular identifier. Instead of being binned into consensus sequences, reads with shared molecular identifiers were discarded. MiTCR, with a Q25 quality threshold and the strictest error-elimination algorithm, was used for CDR3 identification, clonotype clustering and error correction. Lower-bound total TCR beta diversity was estimated with a nonparametric unseen species model using Euler transformation. TCRdb handled the public reads itself, with Q25 trimming in fastp and clone calling in MiXCR, and kept productive beta chains. Rows with one shared CDR3 protein collapse into an entry with the most common genes and DNA. The V and J calls shown here were made by TCRdb, not taken from the authors' results. Here the sample has 1.5 million to 2 million distinct CDR3 sequences; 28% occur a single time. Roughly 8.2% of the sample comes from the top ten.

The chain is assembled from TRBV29-1 and TRBJ2-3; 10 nucleotides in the junction match TRBD2. The origin of this receptor is a woman aged 25 to 39 in good health. The sample comprised blood. This receptor has the CDR3 CSVAGLAVATDTQYF. The DNA reads as follows: TGCAGCGTCGCAGGACTAGCGGTGGCAACAGATACGCAGTATTTT.